These 4 T cell receptor beta chains share one sample of origin, sequenced in a study of T cell clonality in common variable immunodeficiency. Study results and limitations: In common variable immunodeficiency, TCR beta chains reportedly carried fewer deletions and N-nucleotide insertions.

The data were produced by immunoSEQ multiplex PCR, yet TCRdb's version contains in-frame clones alone and is incomplete. The sample holds fewer than 30,000 clones, and no clone turns up only once. Their target antigens are unknown. Sequencing was carried out using peripheral blood mononuclear cells. Every receptor here comes from a human donor with common variable immunodeficiency.

This clone came up a few times. The read halts 3 residues ahead of the CDR3 end, with the missing end drawn from the germline J gene. V usage is TRBV30 and J usage is TRBJ2-7; no definite D call. The germline V gene encodes CDR1 GTSNPN and CDR2 SVGIG (reference sequence). There are 16 residues in the CDR3. V lost 0 bases to trimming and J lost 6 bases, with 21 bases between them. CDR3 DNA, as far as it was read: TGTGCCTGGAGTGTTCTCTTGGGCCAAGGGCCACTCGAG. Its protein is CAWSVLLGQGPLE. In full, the CDR3 is CAWSVLLGQGPLEQYF.

This clone was observed many times. With the read ending 3 residues before the CDR3 end, the germline J gene is used to fill in that end. The gene calls are TRBV20-1 and TRBJ1-1, with D possibly being TRBD1 (5 bases). This CDR3 has 13 residues. Germline-derived CDR1 and CDR2 are DFQATT and SNEGSKA (reference sequence). CDR3 bases read: TGCAGTGCTAGACGGGGGGGGATAGCCGAA. It codes for CSARRGGIAE. The CDR3 in full is CSARRGGIAEAFF.

CDR3 sequence reads: CASRAEQGPPYEQYF. The CDR3 DNA, read in part, is TGCGCCAGCAGGGCCGAACAGGGACCCCCCTACGAG. This chain connects TRBV5-1 to TRBJ2-7, with a tentative D call TRBD1 (6 bases). The read terminates 3 residues ahead of where the CDR3 ends, so the germline J gene completes it. CDR1 is SGHRS and CDR2 is YFSETQ in the germline V gene. Between the trimmed V and J ends, which lost 5 bases and 2 bases, there was a span of 17 bases. This CDR3 has 15 residues.

This clone was seen a few times. With the read ending 3 residues before the CDR3 end, the germline J gene is used to fill in that end. This chain joins TRBV19 and TRBJ2-2; no clear D. Germline loops: CDR1 LNHDA, CDR2 SQIVND (reference sequence). V lost 2 bases to trimming and J lost 0 bases, with 10 bases between them. The CDR3 contains 16 residues. CDR3: CASSIFLSSNTGELFF. CDR3 DNA (partial): TGTGCCAGTAGTATATTCCTTAGTTCGAACACCGGGGAG.